The T cell receptor beta chain described here comes from a study of blood T cell repertoires in COVID-19. Study-level background: Material from acute and convalescent COVID-19 was sourced from the United States, Italy and Spain. PBMCs, B-cell-depleted T cells, or T cells provided the cDNA or gDNA that made up the material.

The CDR3 is made up of 18 amino acids. Looked up from germline, CDR1 is LNHDA and CDR2 is SQIVND (reference sequence). After removal of 7 bases from V and 0 bases from J, the junction contained 8 bases not matched to a gene. Some clones are missing from TCRdb's copy, which holds only in-frame ones; the method was immunoSEQ multiplex PCR. This sample has fewer than 100,000 clones, with 86% found just once. The origin of this receptor is a man in his 60s with acute or convalescent COVID-19. Sequenced sample: peripheral blood. This chain links TRBV19 with TRBJ2-1; 14 bases line up with TRBD2. The CDR3 region has the DNA TGTGCCAGTAATCCGGGACTAGCGGGAGCTAGCTCCTACAATGAGCAGTTCTTC. Amino acids: CASNPGLAGASSYNEQFF. Full variable domain (outside the CDR3, taken from reference TRBV19 and TRBJ2-1): DGGITQSPKYLFRKEGQNVTLSCEQNLNHDAMYWYRQDPGQGLRLIYYSQIVNDFQKGDIAEGYSVSREKKESFPLTVTSAQKNPTAFYLCASNPGLAGASSYNEQFFGPGTRLTVL.